The subject of this entry is one T cell receptor (beta chain). The record originates from a study of cytomegalovirus exposure and HLA in healthy donors. Generated by immunoSEQ multiplex PCR, the TCRdb table keeps only in-frame clones and is missing some. Here the sample spans over 85,000 clones, around 96% being singletons. V lost 5 bases and J lost 2, with 10 bases in between. The CDR3 runs 13 residues. The germline gives CDR1 MNHNY, CDR2 SVGAGI (reference sequence). The clonotype comes from a woman between 18 and 30 years old in good health and CMV-seronegative. The chain joins TRBV6-6 to TRBJ2-7; D gene uncertain. The sequencing sample was made of PBMCs. The CDR3 is CASSDRRTYEQYF. CDR3 nucleotide sequence: TGTGCCAGCAGTGATAGGAGAACCTACGAGCAGTACTTC.